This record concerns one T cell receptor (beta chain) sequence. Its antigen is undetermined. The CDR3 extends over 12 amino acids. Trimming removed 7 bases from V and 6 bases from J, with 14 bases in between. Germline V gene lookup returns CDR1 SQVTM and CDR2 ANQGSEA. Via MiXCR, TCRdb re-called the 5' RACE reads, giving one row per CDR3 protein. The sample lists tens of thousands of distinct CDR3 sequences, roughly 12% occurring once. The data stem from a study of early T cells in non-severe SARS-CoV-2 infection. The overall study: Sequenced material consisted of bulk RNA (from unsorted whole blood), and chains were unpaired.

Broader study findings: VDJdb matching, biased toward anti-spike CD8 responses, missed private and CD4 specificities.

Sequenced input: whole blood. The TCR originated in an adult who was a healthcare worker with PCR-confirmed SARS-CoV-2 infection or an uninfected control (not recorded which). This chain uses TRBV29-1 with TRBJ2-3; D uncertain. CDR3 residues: CSAEAGWDTQYF. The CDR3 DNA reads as TGCAGCGCCGAGGCTGGATGGGATACGCAGTATTTT.